This TCR beta chain was captured in a study of T-cell memory formation after mild COVID-19. Turning to the study itself: Each donor largely had its own TCR clusters.

Constant-segment primers were used for 5'RACE, and the resulting TCR alpha and TCR beta cDNA libraries carried sample barcodes and UMIs. TCRdb redid the calling of the 5' RACE reads with MiXCR, one entry per CDR3 protein. The table shows a few hundred thousand distinct CDR3 sequences, with under 30% occurring only once. Trimming removed 4 bases from V and 5 bases from J, with 8 bases in between. This CDR3 is built from 12 residues. The germline V gene has CDR1 SGHNT and CDR2 YYREEE (reference sequence). The V and J genes are TRBV5-4 and TRBJ2-3; D is undetermined. Sequenced sample: PBMCs or a T cell subset sorted from them (not recorded which). This receptor was taken from an adult woman who had mild COVID-19 (a few samples of this study predate the infection). Cell type and time point are not known. The CDR3 nucleotides are TGTGCCAGCAGCATAAACGTAGATACGCAGTATTTT. Its translation: CASSINVDTQYF.